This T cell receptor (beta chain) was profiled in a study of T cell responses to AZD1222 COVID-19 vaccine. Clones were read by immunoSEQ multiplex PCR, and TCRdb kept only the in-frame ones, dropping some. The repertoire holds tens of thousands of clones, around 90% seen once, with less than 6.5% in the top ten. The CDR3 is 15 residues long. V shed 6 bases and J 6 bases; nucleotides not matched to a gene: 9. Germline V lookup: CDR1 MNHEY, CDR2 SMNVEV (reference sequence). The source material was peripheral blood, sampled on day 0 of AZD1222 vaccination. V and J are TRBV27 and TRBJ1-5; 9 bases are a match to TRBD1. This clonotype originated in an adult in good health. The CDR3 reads CASRLDRGAGQPQHF. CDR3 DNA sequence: TGTGCCAGCAGACTGGACAGGGGCGCGGGTCAGCCCCAGCATTTT.